This T cell receptor (beta chain) was documented in a study of shared T cell receptors in the human thymus. The V gene's germline CDR1 is SEHNR and CDR2 FQNEAQ (reference sequence). Between the trimmed V and J ends, which lost 2 bases and 2 bases, there was a span of 18 bases. The CDR3 runs to 17 residues. Sequenced by immunoSEQ multiplex PCR; TCRdb stores in-frame clones only, minus some. The sample shows some 700,000 clones, approximately 83% of them seen only once. These data also formed part of another study, on human thymus T cells. As reported in that work: Apparent skewing of V and J gene usage characterized both thymic and blood repertoires.

The receptor was isolated from a girl less than two years old with a congenital heart defect. The sequenced sample was thymocytes. The gene calls are TRBV7-9 and TRBJ1-2, with D possibly TRBD1 on 5 matching bases. The CDR3 sequence: CASSLRPPGHPNYGYTF. CDR3 nucleotides: TGTGCCAGCAGCTTAAGGCCCCCCGGACACCCCAACTATGGCTACACCTTC.